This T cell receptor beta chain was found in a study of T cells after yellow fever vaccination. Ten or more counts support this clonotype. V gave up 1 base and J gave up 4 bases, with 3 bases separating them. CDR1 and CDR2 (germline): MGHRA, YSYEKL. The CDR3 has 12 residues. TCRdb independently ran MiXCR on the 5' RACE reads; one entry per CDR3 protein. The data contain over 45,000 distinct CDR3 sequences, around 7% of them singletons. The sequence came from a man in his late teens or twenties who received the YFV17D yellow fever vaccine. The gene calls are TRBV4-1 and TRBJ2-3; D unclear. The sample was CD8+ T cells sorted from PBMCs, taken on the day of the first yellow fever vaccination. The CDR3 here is CASSQAADTQYF. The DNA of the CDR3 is TGCGCCAGCAGCCAAGCGGCAGATACGCAGTATTTT.